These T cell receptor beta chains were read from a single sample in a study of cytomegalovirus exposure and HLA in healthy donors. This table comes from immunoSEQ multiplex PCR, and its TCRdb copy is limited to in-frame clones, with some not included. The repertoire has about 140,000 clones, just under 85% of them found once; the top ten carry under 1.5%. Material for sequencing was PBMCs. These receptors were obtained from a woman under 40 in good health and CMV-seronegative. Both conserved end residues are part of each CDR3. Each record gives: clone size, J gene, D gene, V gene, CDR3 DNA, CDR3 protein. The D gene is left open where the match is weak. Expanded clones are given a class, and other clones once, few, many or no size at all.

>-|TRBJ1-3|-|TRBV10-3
TGTGCCATCAGCGGGAATCCTGGCTCTGGAAACACCATATATTTT
CAISGNPGSGNTIYF
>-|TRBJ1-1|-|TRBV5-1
TGCGCCAGCAGCCCTGGGGGCGCCACTGAAGCTTTCTTT
CASSPGGATEAFF
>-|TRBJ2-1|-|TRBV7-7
TGTGCTAGCAGCTTAGGACTACGCGATGAGCAGTTCTTC
CASSLGLRDEQFF
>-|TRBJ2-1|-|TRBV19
TGTGCCAGTAGTAGAGGAGGGAGCTCCTACAATGAGCAGTTCTTC
CASSRGGSSYNEQFF
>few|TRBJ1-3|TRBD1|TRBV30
TGTGCCTGTGGACAGGGCTCTGGAAACACCATATATTTT
CACGQGSGNTIYF
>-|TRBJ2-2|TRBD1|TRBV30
TGTGCCTGGAGTGTCCAAGGACAGGAGTCCGGGGAGCTGTTTTTT
CAWSVQGQESGELFF
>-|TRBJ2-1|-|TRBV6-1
TGTGCCAGCAGTGAAGTATACTCCTACAATGAGCAGTTCTTC
CASSEVYSYNEQFF
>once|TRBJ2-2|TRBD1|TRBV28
TGTGCCAGCCAAACACCGGGACAGGGGTCATCCGGGGAGCTGTTTTTT
CASQTPGQGSSGELFF
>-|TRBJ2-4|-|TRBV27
TGTGCCAGCAGTTTATCAGGGGAAAACATTCAGTACTTC
CASSLSGENIQYF
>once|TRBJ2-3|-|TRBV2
TGTGCCAGCAGTGAATATGGCAGGGGAATCACAGATACGCAGTATTTT
CASSEYGRGITDTQYF
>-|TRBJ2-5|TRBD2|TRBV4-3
TGCGCCAGCAGCCAAGGACTAGCGGGGGGGCAAGAGACCCAGTACTTC
CASSQGLAGGQETQYF
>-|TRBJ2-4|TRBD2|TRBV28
TGTGCCAGCAGGGGACTAGCGGGGGGGCCGAGAGACAAAAACATTCAGTACTTC
CASRGLAGGPRDKNIQYF
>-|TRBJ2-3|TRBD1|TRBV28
TGTGCCAGCAGGGACAGGGGGCGCTTTACAGATACGCAGTATTTT
CASRDRGRFTDTQYF
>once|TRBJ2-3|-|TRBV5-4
TGTGCCAGCAGCTTGACGACTATTACCACCATAGGCACAGATACGCAGTATTTT
CASSLTTITTIGTDTQYF
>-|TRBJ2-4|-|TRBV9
TGTGCCAGCAGCGTAGGTGGCGGGGCCAAAAACATTCAGTACTTC
CASSVGGGAKNIQYF
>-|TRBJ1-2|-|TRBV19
TGTGCCAGTAGGACCACCGGGGGGGCAATCTATGGCTACACCTTC
CASRTTGGAIYGYTF
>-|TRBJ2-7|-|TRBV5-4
TGTGCCAGCAGCCTGGTAGGGGAAGTGGCCTACGAGCAGTACTTC
CASSLVGEVAYEQYF
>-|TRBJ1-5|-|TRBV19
TGTGCCAGTAGTACCAGTAATCAGCCCCAGCATTTT
CASSTSNQPQHF
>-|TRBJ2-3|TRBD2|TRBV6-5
TGTGCCAGCAGTTCCCTAGCGGGGGGGCCCGCAGATACGCAGTATTTT
CASSSLAGGPADTQYF
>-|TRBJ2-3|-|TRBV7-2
TGTGCCAGCAGCTTTGGGGGGTGGGCCACAGATACGCAGTATTTT
CASSFGGWATDTQYF
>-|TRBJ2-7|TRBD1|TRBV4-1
TGCGCCAGCAGCCAATCTACGACAGGGCTCTACGAGCAGTACTTC
CASSQSTTGLYEQYF
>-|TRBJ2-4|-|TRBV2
TGTGCCAGCAGTCGGACAGCGAATCGGGTTCAGTACTTC
CASSRTANRVQYF